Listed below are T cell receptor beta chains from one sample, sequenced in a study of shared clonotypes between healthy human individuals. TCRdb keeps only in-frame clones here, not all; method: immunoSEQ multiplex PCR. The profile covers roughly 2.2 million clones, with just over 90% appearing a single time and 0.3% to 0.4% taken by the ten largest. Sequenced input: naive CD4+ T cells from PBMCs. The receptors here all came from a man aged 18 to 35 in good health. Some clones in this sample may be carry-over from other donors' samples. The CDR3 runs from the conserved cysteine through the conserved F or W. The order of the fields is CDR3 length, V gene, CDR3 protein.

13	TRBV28	CASSSAENTEAFF
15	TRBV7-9	CASQARVLSNEKLFF
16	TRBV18	CASSLSIWAGDGEQYF
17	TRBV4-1	CASSQKVGGALGNEQFF
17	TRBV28	CASRYSPGQGFANTIYF
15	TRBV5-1	CASSLARGGLETQYF
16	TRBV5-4	CASSNPNGQNSYEQYF
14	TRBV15	CASGREDYYNEQFF
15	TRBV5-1	CASSPGRTFTDTQYF
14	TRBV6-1	CASRERAVGLEQYF
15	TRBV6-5	CASSYVGGGNQPQHF
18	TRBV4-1	CASNPHPSGRAITGELFF
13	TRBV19	CASSGAGEYEQYF
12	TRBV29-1	CSVPNPINEQFF
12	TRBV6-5	CASTSGRQGYTF
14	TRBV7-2	CASSRGASSYEQYF
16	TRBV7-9	CASSLALPGSSYGYTF
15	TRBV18	CASSPGKISYNEQFF
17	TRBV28	CATQTLLAGGPRNEQFF
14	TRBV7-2	CASSPTGMGEPQHF
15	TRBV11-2	CASSLGLAGGYEQYF
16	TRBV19	CASTKGLGISGNTIYF
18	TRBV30	CAWSVRGLRISGANVLTF
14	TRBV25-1	CASSDAGRQETQYF
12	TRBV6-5	CASSYYQGRQFF
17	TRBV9	CASSVLGLGGPNEKLFF
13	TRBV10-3	CAISEIGGRTQYF
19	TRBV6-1	CASSEQGSGSHRAKNIQYF
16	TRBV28	CASSLDQGGNNQPQHF
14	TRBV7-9	CASSYTGTSGIQYF
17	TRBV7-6	CASSPLWGGIAKNIQYF
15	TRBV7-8	CASSLVSGTGTEAFF
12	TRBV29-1	CSVGSRNTEAFF
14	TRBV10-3	CASKGWEGTDTQYF
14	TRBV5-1	CASSLGAGLSEQFF
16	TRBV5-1	CASSFSQLTGIYGYTF
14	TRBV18	CASSPRGVGQPQHF
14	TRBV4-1	CASSQPTGINEQFF
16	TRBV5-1	CASSSGLAGIIYEQYF
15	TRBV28	CASNPLGGRRPEAFF
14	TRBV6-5	CASTERGAKNIQYF
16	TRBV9	CASSVLSGSSYNEQFF
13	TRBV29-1	CSVSGQGVYGYTF
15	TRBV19	CASSPTGVSNQPQHF
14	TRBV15	CATSRDQWAYEQYF
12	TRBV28	CASSLWGQGGFF
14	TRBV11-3	CASSLAAWAGEQFF
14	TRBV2	CASSDLAGESAQYF
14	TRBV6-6	CASSYSGQAGGAFF
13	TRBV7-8	CASSLVTGRPQHF
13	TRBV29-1	CSVELVAANIQYF